These 25 T cell receptor beta chains were all obtained from the same sample, sequenced in a study of shared clonotypes between healthy human individuals. Using immunoSEQ multiplex PCR, the repertoire was profiled, and TCRdb retains in-frame clones only, with some absent. The sample has about a million clones; approximately 76% are singletons. Sequencing was done on a sample of memory CD4+ T cells sorted from blood. The subset is: CD45RA-negative fraction. Every receptor here comes from a man aged 18 to 30 in good health.

This chain connects TRBV10-3 to TRBJ2-1; D may be TRBD1 or TRBD2 (5 bases each). CDR3 size: 12 residues. With 8 bases removed from V and 0 bases from J, the gap between germline ends came to 5 bases. Germline CDR1 ENHRY, CDR2 SYGVKD. The CDR3 here is CAIGGSYNEQFF. The CDR3 DNA reads as TGTGCCATCGGGGGCTCCTACAATGAGCAGTTCTTC.

The chain has TRBV7-6 and TRBJ2-2; D gene unclear. Per the germline V gene, CDR1 is SGHVS and CDR2 is FNYEAQ. This CDR3 is 14 amino acids long. Between the trimmed V and J ends, which lost 5 bases and 1 base, there was a span of 8 bases. The CDR3 spells CASSRSQNTGELFF. CDR3 DNA sequence: TGTGCCAGCAGCCGGAGTCAGAACACCGGGGAGCTGTTTTTT.

The chain is built from TRBV25-1 and TRBJ1-2; no definite D call. The CDR3 runs to 11 residues. Germline V gene lookup returns CDR1 MGHDK and CDR2 SYGVNS. V dropped 6 bases and J dropped 6 bases, with 8 bases sitting between them. CDR3 residues: CASRNGNGYTF. Written as DNA, the CDR3 is TGTGCCAGCAGGAATGGAAATGGCTACACCTTC.

Details on this clone: Given a much more abundant clone one base away, this may be a read error. The CDR3 DNA is TGTGCCAGCTCACCCGTGAGGGACTATGGCTACACCTTC. Its protein is CASSPVRDYGYTF. V and J are TRBV18 and TRBJ1-2; unclear D gene. Trimming removed 3 bases from V and 3 bases from J, with 8 bases in between. The CDR3 is made up of 13 amino acids. Looked up from germline, CDR1 is KGHSH and CDR2 is LQKENI.

The V gene is TRBV7-2, the J gene TRBJ1-1; D is perhaps TRBD1 (6 bases). CDR3 length: 14 amino acids. Trimming took off 4 bases at V and 1 base at J, with 10 bases between the two ends. Per the germline V gene, CDR1 is SGHTA and CDR2 is FQGNSA. CDR3 amino acids: CASSSQQGNTEAFF. In nucleotides, the CDR3 is TGTGCCAGCAGCTCTCAACAGGGGAACACTGAAGCTTTCTTT.

This clone was detected only once. This sequence joins TRBV5-1 and TRBJ2-2; D perhaps matches TRBD1 (6 bases). CDR3 size: 18 residues. V gave up 0 bases and J gave up 4 bases, with 19 bases separating them. Germline lookup yields CDR1 SGHRS and CDR2 YFSETQ. The CDR3 here is CASSLVSGLGGRTGELFF. The CDR3 nucleotides are TGCGCCAGCAGCTTGGTGTCAGGGCTTGGGGGCCGCACCGGGGAGCTGTTTTTT.

The CDR3 sequence is CASSSSQNFYEQYF. The CDR3, as DNA: TGTGCCAGTAGTTCTTCACAGAATTTCTACGAGCAGTACTTC. The chain recombines TRBV19 with TRBJ2-7; D not resolved. The germline V gene encodes CDR1 LNHDA and CDR2 SQIVND (reference sequence). The CDR3 covers 14 residues. Between the trimmed V and J ends, which lost 5 bases and 3 bases, there was a span of 14 bases.

In DNA form, the CDR3 reads TGTGCCAGCAGCCCGACTTTGGATACGCAGTATTTT. This codes for CASSPTLDTQYF. The chain links TRBV7-9 to TRBJ2-3; D call uncertain. The V gene lost 5 bases and the J gene lost 6 bases, with 9 bases spanning the gap. CDR1 SEHNR and CDR2 FQNEAQ come from the germline V gene (reference sequence). This CDR3 has 12 amino acids.

This clone appeared a few times. V is TRBV19 and J is TRBJ2-7, with TRBD1 matching 9 bases. This CDR3 is built from 14 residues. Germline loops: CDR1 LNHDA, CDR2 SQIVND (reference sequence). Unmatched junction bases numbered 2, after V lost 3 bases and J lost 2 bases. In DNA form, the CDR3 reads TGTGCCAGTAGTATCGGGACAGGGCCCTACGAGCAGTACTTC. Amino acid sequence: CASSIGTGPYEQYF. Supplemented by reference TRBV19 and TRBJ2-7, the full variable domain reads DGGITQSPKYLFRKEGQNVTLSCEQNLNHDAMYWYRQDPGQGLRLIYYSQIVNDFQKGDIAEGYSVSREKKESFPLTVTSAQKNPTAFYLCASSIGTGPYEQYFGPGTRLTVT.

The rearrangement uses TRBV6-1 and TRBJ2-1; TRBD1 matches at 7 bases. The CDR3 has 15 amino acids. Trimming took 3 bases from V and 7 from J; bases not matched to a gene: 9. Looked up from germline, CDR1 is MNHNS and CDR2 is SASEGT. The CDR3 sequence: CASSEGRQGWNEQFF. CDR3 in DNA: TGTGCCAGCAGTGAGGGCCGACAGGGATGGAATGAGCAGTTCTTC.

This chain links TRBV19 with TRBJ1-2; 9 bases map to TRBD1. J was trimmed by 4 bases and V by 5 bases; bases with no gene match: 14. Germline lookup yields CDR1 LNHDA and CDR2 SQIVND (reference sequence). This CDR3 spans 17 amino acids. In DNA form, the CDR3 reads TGTGCCAGTAGTCAACAGGGGGCCGCTAGCCTTCTCTATGGCTACACCTTC. Translation: CASSQQGAASLLYGYTF.

V and J are TRBV5-1 and TRBJ1-1; D call uncertain. CDR1 and CDR2 (germline): SGHRS, YFSETQ. This CDR3 has 14 amino acids. The V and J ends lost 2 bases and 2 bases respectively, with 10 bases between them. The CDR3 spells CASSLSGLNTEAFF. The DNA for the CDR3 is TGCGCCAGCAGCTTATCAGGCCTAAACACTGAAGCTTTCTTT. Full variable domain (outside the CDR3, taken from reference TRBV5-1 and TRBJ1-1): KAGVTQTPRYLIKTRGQQVTLSCSPISGHRSVSWYQQTPGQGLQFLFEYFSETQRNKGNFPGRFSGRQFSNSRSEMNVSTLELGDSALYLCASSLSGLNTEAFFGQGTRLTVV.

This clone was seen at least ten times. The chain couples TRBV7-8 to TRBJ2-7, with no clear D. V lost 6 bases, J lost 3 bases, and 9 bases lay in between. The CDR3 covers 12 residues. Per germline, CDR1 SGHVS and CDR2 FQNEAQ. The CDR3 DNA is TGTGCCAGCAGTAAATACTTCTACGAGCAGTACTTC. It specifies CASSKYFYEQYF. Supplemented by reference TRBV7-8 and TRBJ2-7, the full variable domain reads GAGVSQSPRYKVAKRGQDVALRCDPISGHVSLFWYQQALGQGPEFLTYFQNEAQLDKSGLPSDRFFAERPEGSVSTLKIQRTQQEDSAVYLCASSKYFYEQYFGPGTRLTVT.

Of note for this clone: A much larger clone is a single base away; this may be a read error. This rearrangement joins TRBV29-1 to TRBJ1-2; D gene unclear. Germline V gene lookup returns CDR1 SQVTM and CDR2 ANQGSEA. This CDR3 has 11 amino acids. V shed 0 bases and J shed 6 bases, with 5 bases lying between them. CDR3 residues: CSVEEGNGYTF. The CDR3 DNA reads TGCAGCGTTGAAGAGGGGAATGGCTACACCTTC.

This chain connects TRBV7-9 to TRBJ2-7; weak D call: TRBD1 (6 bases). Trimming removed 5 bases at V and 3 bases at J, with 17 bases between. This CDR3 has 15 residues. The germline V gene encodes CDR1 SEHNR and CDR2 FQNEAQ (reference sequence). The CDR3 nucleotides are TGTGCCAGCAGCCCCGGTAGGACAGACGACTACGAGCAGTACTTC. Protein sequence: CASSPGRTDDYEQYF.

The genes are TRBV7-2 and TRBJ2-7; either TRBD1 or TRBD2 may supply D (6 bases each). From germline, CDR1 is SGHTA and CDR2 FQGNSA. The ends were cut back, 0 bases at V and 3 bases at J, with 9 bases in the middle. The CDR3 loop spans 14 amino acids. DNA for the CDR3: TGTGCCAGCAGCTTAGCGGGGGGCCTCTACGAGCAGTACTTC. This translates into CASSLAGGLYEQYF.

V usage is TRBV6-9 and J usage is TRBJ2-6; no clear D. Deletions cut 5 bases from V and 2 bases from J, with 10 bases between. The CDR3 has 15 residues. Per the germline V gene, CDR1 is MNHGY and CDR2 is SVAAGI. The CDR3 DNA sequence: TGTGCCAGCAGTCCCTATAACGCTGGGGCCAACGTCCTGACTTTC. Its translation: CASSPYNAGANVLTF.

V gene TRBV7-2 combines with J gene TRBJ2-3; D is undetermined. The CDR3 has 13 amino acids. V was clipped by 5 bases and J by 8 bases, with 14 bases between them. Per the germline V gene, CDR1 is SGHTA and CDR2 is FQGNSA. CDR3: CASSPFGEGTQYF. The CDR3 DNA reads as TGTGCCAGCAGCCCCTTCGGAGAAGGTACGCAGTATTTT.

The rearrangement uses TRBV2 and TRBJ2-2, with D perhaps matching TRBD1 or TRBD2 (5 bases each). Germline V gene data show CDR1 as SNHLY and CDR2 as FYNNEI. The CDR3 runs to 13 residues. V dropped 6 bases and J dropped 6 bases, with 11 bases sitting between them. DNA for the CDR3: TGTGCCAGCAGCCCCCAGGGAGCCGGGGAGCTGTTTTTT. Translated, it gives CASSPQGAGELFF.

The rearrangement uses TRBV7-9 and TRBJ2-5, with 8 positions matching TRBD2. The germline V gene has CDR1 SEHNR and CDR2 FQNEAQ (reference sequence). CDR3 size: 13 residues. Trimming took 4 bases from V and 4 from J; bases not matched to a gene: 2. CDR3 nucleotides: TGTGCCAGCAGCTGGCTAGCGGGAGAGACCCAGTACTTC. It encodes CASSWLAGETQYF.

V gene TRBV21-1 combines with J gene TRBJ1-5. TRBV21-1 is termed a pseudogene. The CDR3 extends over 18 amino acids. CDR3 nucleotide sequence: TGTGCCAGCAGCCCCGCCCTGACTGAGATTTATAGCAATCAGCCCCAGCATTTT. Translation gives CASSPALTEIYSNQPQHF.

The gene calls are TRBV28 and TRBJ2-3, with D possibly TRBD1 on 7 matching bases. V was pared by 5 bases and J by 2 bases, with 14 bases between. The CDR3 is 15 residues long. Germline V gene lookup returns CDR1 MDHEN and CDR2 SYDVKM. The CDR3 sequence: CASSPRGAPTDTQYF. Here the CDR3 DNA reads TGTGCCAGCAGTCCCAGGGGGGCCCCCACAGATACGCAGTATTTT.

V usage is TRBV2 and J usage is TRBJ1-5; 8 bases line up with TRBD1. The germline V gene has CDR1 SNHLY and CDR2 FYNNEI. The CDR3 consists of 14 residues. Trimming at V came to 7 bases and at J to 6 bases, leaving 8 bases not matched to a gene. The CDR3: CASTGRTGFQPQHF. DNA of the CDR3: TGTGCCAGCACGGGCCGGACAGGGTTTCAGCCCCAGCATTTT. Drawing the rest from reference TRBV2 and TRBJ1-5, the complete variable domain is EPEVTQTPSHQVTQMGQEVILRCVPISNHLYFYWYRQILGQKVEFLVSFYNNEISEKSEIFDDQFSVERPDGSNFTLKIRSTKLEDSAMYFCASTGRTGFQPQHFGDGTRLSIL.

The genes are TRBV15 and TRBJ1-3; D remains ambiguous. Germline CDR1 is LNHNV and CDR2 is YYDKDF (reference sequence). The germline V and J ends were trimmed by 1 base and 4 bases, with 11 bases remaining between them. This CDR3 is built from 15 residues. Here the CDR3 DNA reads TGTGCCACCAGCAGAGGGACGGAGTACGGAAACACCATATATTTT. This gives the protein CATSRGTEYGNTIYF.

This clone was seen a handful of times. The J gene is TRBJ2-3, the V gene TRBV6-1; TRBD2 might be the D (5 bases). CDR1 MNHNS and CDR2 SASEGT come from the germline V gene. The CDR3 is 13 residues long. Between the trimmed V and J ends, which lost 2 bases and 5 bases, there was a span of 8 bases. In DNA form, the CDR3 reads TGTGCCAGCAGTGAATGGGCGGGAGATACGCAGTATTTT. This translates into CASSEWAGDTQYF.